The entry below describes one T cell receptor beta chain. The assay was immunoSEQ multiplex PCR, and TCRdb's table has in-frame clones only and misses some. Of 400,000 or so clones in the sample, around 90% were seen once. The data were taken from a study of blood T cell repertoires in COVID-19. Overall study: Acute and convalescent COVID-19 samples came from the United States, Italy and Spain. From T cells, B-cell-depleted T cells, or PBMCs came the material, which was cDNA or gDNA.

Enrollment of patients from Seattle took place during active infection, with longitudinal follow-up. Germline V gene sequence: CDR1 PRHDT, CDR2 FYEKMQ (reference sequence). V shed 5 bases, J shed 1 base, and the junction held 11 bases outside the gene matches. The CDR3 consists of 17 residues. The clonotype was recovered from a man younger than 35 with COVID-19, enrolled during active disease. The sequencing input was peripheral blood. The chain couples TRBV13 to TRBJ1-1; 9 positions match TRBD1. The CDR3 spells CASSLSPGTGSNTEAFF. The DNA for the CDR3 is TGTGCCAGCAGCCTAAGTCCCGGGACAGGGTCGAACACTGAAGCTTTCTTT.